This T cell receptor beta chain was observed in a study of CD8 T cells in Susac syndrome. V lost 5 bases and J 6 bases, leaving 17 bases between the germline ends. This CDR3 spans 14 amino acids. Germline lookup yields CDR1 MGHRA and CDR2 YSYEKL. An input of roughly 0.45 to 1 ug of RNA was subjected to reverse transcription using random hexamers. Coverage of TCR beta CDR3 amplification by immunoSEQ multiplex PCR extended to 54 Vbeta and 13 Jbeta. TCRdb analysed the immunoSEQ multiplex PCR reads with MiXCR anew, one entry per CDR3 protein. The sample has around 300,000 distinct CDR3 sequences, approximately 85% seen once.

The receptor was derived from a human donor with multiple sclerosis. Sequencing input: CD8+ T cells from PBMCs. The chain carries TRBV4-1 and TRBJ2-7, with D perhaps TRBD1 or TRBD2 (5 bases each). The CDR3 bases are TGCGCCAGCAGCTGGCGGACAAAGGACTTCGAGCAGTACTTC. This encodes CASSWRTKDFEQYF.